The clone carrying this T cell receptor (beta chain) was seen a single time. The sample originates from a study of blood T cell repertoires in COVID-19. The protocol was immunoSEQ multiplex PCR, while the TCRdb copy is restricted to in-frame clones and leaves out a portion. The table records over 200,000 clones, 86% of them present only once. Sequencing input: PBMCs or T cells enriched from blood (not recorded which). The clonotype originates from a woman in her 30s who had been exposed to COVID-19.

CDR3 sequence (DNA): TGTGCCTGGAGACCGGGAGGGGGGCACACCGGGGAGCTGTTTTTT. Amino acid sequence: CAWRPGGGHTGELFF. The genes are TRBV30 and TRBJ2-2; 8 positions agree with TRBD2. There are 15 residues in the CDR3. V lost 3 bases and J lost 3; bases outside the gene matches: 6. Germline CDR1 and CDR2: GTSNPN and SVGIG (reference sequence).